Listed here are 27 T cell receptor beta chains from one sample, sequenced in a study of vaccination and CD4 T cells after COVID-19. The treatment: approximately 9-day PBMC culture with coronavirus spike peptide pools or control peptides (ViraFEST assay). The Oncomine TCR Beta short-read assay was applied to DNA of cultured CD4+ T cells. Using its own MiXCR run on the PCR reads, TCRdb lists one record per CDR3 protein. The sample records about 20,000 distinct CDR3 sequences, approximately 56% being singletons. Antigens of these TCRs are unknown. Material: CD4+ T cells from blood, cultured in vitro, obtained after SARS-CoV-2 vaccination. Receptors were obtained from a human donor who had recovered from COVID-19.

The gene calls are TRBV2 and TRBJ1-1; D unresolved. Trimming took off 2 bases at V and 0 bases at J, with 10 bases between the two ends. The CDR3 extends over 15 amino acids. Germline V gene sequence: CDR1 SNHLY, CDR2 FYNNEI. Here the CDR3 DNA reads TGTGCCAGCAGTGAAAGTGCTACCATGAACACTGAAGCTTTCTTT. This gives the protein CASSESATMNTEAFF. The whole variable domain, remainder taken from reference TRBV2 and TRBJ1-1, is EPEVTQTPSHQVTQMGQEVILRCVPISNHLYFYWYRQILGQKVEFLVSFYNNEISEKSEIFDDQFSVERPDGSNFTLKIRSTKLEDSAMYFCASSESATMNTEAFFGQGTRLTVV.

In this sample, this clonotype turned up a few times. This chain connects TRBV28 to TRBJ1-5, with 12 bases aligning to TRBD1. The CDR3 loop spans 17 amino acids. Losses at the gene ends were 5 bases for V and 6 bases for J; bases not matched to a gene: 11. Germline CDR1 reads MDHEN; CDR2 reads SYDVKM. CDR3 in amino acids: CASSLTPGQGAVQPQHF. The CDR3 DNA reads TGTGCCAGCAGTCTAACCCCGGGACAGGGGGCAGTTCAGCCCCAGCATTTT.

The genes are TRBV19 and TRBJ2-5; possible D gene TRBD1, 6 bases. Trimming left V 6 bases short and J 3 bases short, with 11 bases between. CDR3 length equals 13 residues. CDR1 and CDR2 (germline): LNHDA, SQIVND (reference sequence). The CDR3 protein is CASSLGQKETQYF. The CDR3 bases are TGTGCCAGTAGCCTAGGACAGAAAGAGACCCAGTACTTC.

V is TRBV27 and J is TRBJ1-5; unclear D gene. In germline, CDR1 is MNHEY, CDR2 SMNVEV (reference sequence). The CDR3 spans 13 residues. V lost 4 bases, J lost 3 bases, and 7 bases lay in between. CDR3 loop: CASSSFNNQPQHF. CDR3 in DNA: TGTGCCAGCAGTTCCTTCAACAATCAGCCCCAGCATTTT.

This clonotype was detected only a few times. The rearrangement joins TRBV7-9 to TRBJ1-1, with TRBD1 as a possible D gene (5 bases). V lost 5 bases, J lost 3 bases, and 16 bases lay in between. The length of the CDR3 is 15 residues. Germline V gives CDR1 SEHNR, CDR2 FQNEAQ (reference sequence). Written as DNA, the CDR3 is TGTGCCAGCAGCCAAGGGGCCTCTGGGGACACTGAAGCTTTCTTT. Protein sequence: CASSQGASGDTEAFF.

This chain joins TRBV28 and TRBJ2-7; D assignment may be TRBD1 or TRBD2 (5 bases each). CDR1 and CDR2 from the germline V gene are MDHEN and SYDVKM. Trimming removed 5 bases from V and 3 bases from J, with 17 bases in between. CDR3 length equals 15 residues. The CDR3 bases are TGTGCCAGCAGTCCTTTGGGGGATAACAGCTACGAGCAGTACTTC. Its protein product is CASSPLGDNSYEQYF.

This rearrangement joins TRBV2 to TRBJ2-1; TRBD2 matches 15 bases. CDR1 and CDR2 from the germline V gene are SNHLY and FYNNEI. V gave up 6 bases and J gave up 10 bases; unmatched junction bases: 7. The CDR3 loop spans 15 amino acids. Written as DNA, the CDR3 is TGTGCCAGCAGCCCGGGACTAGCGGGAGGAAGGGAGCAGTTCTTC. This sequence encodes CASSPGLAGGREQFF.

This clonotype was counted a single time. The genes are TRBV24-1 and TRBJ2-7, with 7 bases matching TRBD1. Germline V lookup: CDR1 KGHDR, CDR2 SFDVKD. Unmatched junction bases numbered 5, after V lost 5 bases and J lost 5 bases. The CDR3 is 13 residues long. CDR3 sequence (DNA): TGTGCCACCAGTGCACAGGGGTGGCACGAGCAGTACTTC. Amino acids: CATSAQGWHEQYF.

CDR3 protein: CASSNGGPNYGYTF. The CDR3 DNA sequence: TGTGCCAGCAGTAATGGGGGGCCTAACTATGGCTACACCTTC. The gene calls are TRBV12-3 or TRBV12-4 and TRBJ1-2; TRBD1 is a possible D gene (6 bases). The CDR3 has 14 residues. V was cut by 5 bases and J by 0 bases, with 10 bases left in between.

The chain uses TRBV7-2 and TRBJ2-2, with 8 positions matching TRBD2. The CDR3 is 16 residues long. The ends lost 1 base at V and 3 bases at J; junction bases unmatched: 4. Germline V lookup: CDR1 SGHTA, CDR2 FQGNSA. DNA for the CDR3: TGTGCCAGCAGCTTAGTTAGCGGGACTGACACCGGGGAGCTGTTTTTT. This codes for CASSLVSGTDTGELFF.

This clonotype was seen just once. The germline gene is not matched at one end of the junction; a read error may be the cause. The chain joins TRBV6-2 or TRBV6-3 to TRBJ1-1, with D perhaps TRBD1 (5 bases). Per germline, CDR1 MNHEY and CDR2 SVGEGT. The CDR3 spans 15 residues. The CDR3 DNA is TGCGCCAGCAGGGCCCAGGACGCCTTGAACACTGAAGCTTTCTTT. Protein sequence: CASRAQDALNTEAFF.

The CDR3 loop is CASSLVALKETQYF. As DNA, the CDR3 is TGTGCCAGCAGCTTAGTAGCCCTGAAGGAGACCCAGTACTTC. V gene TRBV7-2 combines with J gene TRBJ2-5; D unclear. From germline, CDR1 is SGHTA and CDR2 FQGNSA. V shed 1 base and J shed 5 bases, with 11 bases lying between them. The CDR3 totals 14 residues.

The chain carries TRBV20-1 and TRBJ2-1, with 10 bases identical to TRBD2. V gave up 1 base and J gave up 5 bases; unmatched junction bases: 5. This CDR3 is built from 15 residues. Germline V gene data show CDR1 as DFQATT and CDR2 as SNEGSKA (reference sequence). CDR3 in DNA: TGCAGTGCTAGAGGGACACTAGCGGGGAACAATGAGCAGTTCTTC. It specifies CSARGTLAGNNEQFF.

The chain links TRBV20-1 to TRBJ2-3; 7 bases are a match to TRBD2. The CDR3 is 13 residues long. V lost 5 bases, J lost 2 bases, and 4 bases stayed unmatched. CDR1 is DFQATT and CDR2 is SNEGSKA in the germline V gene (reference sequence). CDR3 nucleotides: TGCAGTGCTCGACTAGCTGTCACAGATACGCAGTATTTT. This sequence encodes CSARLAVTDTQYF.

The chain recombines TRBV7-2 with TRBJ2-3; 8 positions match TRBD2. V gave up 1 base and J gave up 11 bases; unmatched junction bases: 8. CDR3 length: 14 residues. Germline lookup yields CDR1 SGHTA and CDR2 FQGNSA. The CDR3 sequence is CASSLDPREGWQYF. Here the CDR3 DNA reads TGTGCCAGCAGCTTAGACCCCCGGGAGGGGTGGCAGTATTTT.

The chain links TRBV5-4 to TRBJ2-7; D gene uncertain. Germline V gene sequence: CDR1 SGHNT, CDR2 YYREEE (reference sequence). The CDR3 length is 13 residues. V gave up 0 bases and J gave up 7 bases, with 11 bases separating them. CDR3 amino acids: CASSLGHTEEQYF. The CDR3 DNA reads as TGTGCCAGCAGCTTGGGACATACCGAGGAGCAGTACTTC.

V and J are TRBV28 and TRBJ2-7, with D possibly matching TRBD1 (5 bases). Germline assignment: CDR1 MDHEN and CDR2 SYDVKM. V lost 7 bases, J lost 3 bases, and 19 bases lay in between. CDR3 length: 15 amino acids. The CDR3 DNA reads TGTGCCAGCACCTCAGGCGACAGCCTACACTACGAGCAGTACTTC. This gives the protein CASTSGDSLHYEQYF.

The chain is built from TRBV28 and TRBJ1-4; no reliable D call. The ends were cut back, 10 bases at V and 7 bases at J, with 13 bases in the middle. The CDR3 is made up of 12 amino acids. CDR1 is MDHEN, CDR2 SYDVKM, per germline. CDR3 sequence (DNA): TGTGCCACGAAGGCAGCCTTTGAAAAACTGTTTTTT. It codes for CATKAAFEKLFF.

The chain employs TRBV5-6 and TRBJ2-5, with TRBD2 identical over 9 bases. V lost 4 bases and J lost 4; bases outside the gene matches: 11. In germline, CDR1 is SGHDT, CDR2 YYEEEE. The CDR3 spans 16 residues. CDR3 nucleotides: TGTGCCAGCAGCATAAAACGGACTAGCGCTATAGAGACCCAGTACTTC. Translating it yields CASSIKRTSAIETQYF.

CDR3 nucleotides: TGTGCCAGCAGTCCCGCCACAGGGGGCACTGAAGCTTTCTTT. This translates into CASSPATGGTEAFF. The genes are TRBV6-2 or TRBV6-3 and TRBJ1-1; 8 bases align to TRBD1. The J segment lost 4 bases and the V segment lost 5 bases, leaving 6 bases of the junction unmatched. CDR3 size: 14 residues. The V gene's germline CDR1 is MNHEY and CDR2 SVGEGT.

The chain uses TRBV7-2 and TRBJ1-2; 10 bases match TRBD1. The V gene's germline CDR1 is SGHTA and CDR2 FQGNSA. After removal of 2 bases from V and 0 bases from J, the junction contained 9 bases not matched to a gene. CDR3 length: 18 amino acids. DNA for the CDR3: TGTGCCAGCAGCTTAAATCCCGGGACAGGGGTTTCTAACTATGGCTACACCTTC. Protein product: CASSLNPGTGVSNYGYTF. Filled out from reference TRBV7-2 and TRBJ1-2, the complete variable domain reads GAGVSQSPSNKVTEKGKDVELRCDPISGHTALYWYRQSLGQGLEFLIYFQGNSAPDKSGLPSDRFSAERTGGSVSTLTIQRTQQEDSAVYLCASSLNPGTGVSNYGYTFGSGTRLTVV.

The chain links TRBV7-2 to TRBJ1-2, with no clear D. Trimming pared 0 bases from V and 7 bases from J, leaving 9 bases between. This CDR3 spans 13 amino acids. Per germline, CDR1 SGHTA and CDR2 FQGNSA. The CDR3 DNA sequence: TGTGCCAGCAGCTTAGCGCAGACCCGTGGCTACACCTTC. It yields the protein CASSLAQTRGYTF. The full variable domain, in which reference TRBV7-2 and TRBJ1-2 provide the parts outside the CDR3, is GAGVSQSPSNKVTEKGKDVELRCDPISGHTALYWYRQSLGQGLEFLIYFQGNSAPDKSGLPSDRFSAERTGGSVSTLTIQRTQQEDSAVYLCASSLAQTRGYTFGSGTRLTVV.

V usage is TRBV7-6 and J usage is TRBJ2-7; 10 positions match TRBD2. V was pared by 0 bases and J by 4 bases, with 6 bases of the junction left unmatched. The CDR3 is 16 amino acids. Germline CDR1 is SGHVS and CDR2 is FNYEAQ. The CDR3 region has the DNA TGTGCCAGCAGCTTAGCTAGCGGGGGGCTCGGATACGAGCAGTACTTC. Amino acids: CASSLASGGLGYEQYF.

The chain uses TRBV6-2 or TRBV6-3 and TRBJ2-3, with D uncertain. CDR1 is MNHEY, CDR2 SVGEGT, per germline. Trimming took 2 bases from V and 0 from J, leaving 12 bases between them. This CDR3 comprises 16 residues. The CDR3 sequence is CASSYPTHSSTDTQYF. In DNA, the CDR3 is TGTGCCAGCAGTTACCCGACACATTCTAGCACAGATACGCAGTATTTT.

The chain employs TRBV20-1 and TRBJ1-5, with D perhaps TRBD1 (6 bases). CDR3 length equals 14 residues. V lost 2 bases and J 0 bases, leaving 8 bases between the germline ends. The germline CDR1 and CDR2 sequences are DFQATT and SNEGSKA (reference sequence). The CDR3 sequence: CSARQGYSNQPQHF. The CDR3 DNA reads TGCAGTGCTAGACAGGGGTATAGCAATCAGCCCCAGCATTTT.

As DNA, the CDR3 is TGTGCCAGCAGCTTTTCCGGGACTCCATCCTACAATGAGCAGTTCTTC. Translating gives CASSFSGTPSYNEQFF. The chain links TRBV7-9 to TRBJ2-1, with D tentatively TRBD2 (6 bases). Trimming removed 3 bases at V and 1 base at J, with 13 bases between. The CDR3 covers 16 residues. Per germline, CDR1 SEHNR and CDR2 FQNEAQ (reference sequence).

The chain joins TRBV7-9 to TRBJ1-5; unclear D gene. The CDR3 spans 14 residues. Trimming took 5 bases from V and 2 from J, leaving 10 bases between them. Germline loops: CDR1 SEHNR, CDR2 FQNEAQ (reference sequence). The CDR3 coding sequence is TGTGCCAGCAGCCCTCCCGGGGGCAATCAGCCCCAGCATTTT. The encoded protein is CASSPPGGNQPQHF.